These T cell receptor beta chains were read from a single sample in a study of blood T cell repertoires in COVID-19. Data came from immunoSEQ multiplex PCR; TCRdb stores just in-frame clones and leaves some out. The table has 50,000 or so clones, 82% seen once. Sequenced: peripheral blood. All receptors come from a man aged 80 or over with COVID-19, enrolled during active disease. Both conserved end residues are part of each CDR3. The D gene is left open where the match is weak. The size field is filled for only some rows; it gives once, few, many or a size class.

CDR3 length	clone size	J gene	D gene	V gene	CDR3 protein	CDR3 DNA
15	-	TRBJ2-3	-	TRBV19	CATSPKGHLGDTQYF	TGTGCCACATCGCCAAAGGGACACCTAGGGGATACGCAGTATTTT
17	-	TRBJ1-4	-	TRBV4-3	CASSRTGQGNRGEKLFF	TGCGCCAGCAGCCGCACCGGCCAGGGGAACCGGGGCGAAAAACTGTTTTTT
16	-	TRBJ2-6	-	TRBV19	CASSATGGSGANVLTF	TGTGCCAGTAGTGCCACCGGGGGATCTGGGGCCAACGTCCTGACTTTC
12	-	TRBJ1-5	-	TRBV18	CASSQRNQPQHF	TGTGCCAGCTCACAGAGAAATCAGCCCCAGCATTTT
14	-	TRBJ1-2	-	TRBV7-2	CASTPRGGGLGYTF	TGTGCCAGCACGCCGAGGGGGGGTGGGCTCGGCTACACCTTC
15	-	TRBJ1-6	TRBD1	TRBV24-1	CATRGTGDENSPLHF	TGTGCCACCAGGGGGACAGGGGATGAAAATTCACCCCTCCACTTT
16	-	TRBJ2-3	TRBD2	TRBV7-8	CASSFPTSGAADTQYF	TGTGCCAGCAGCTTCCCGACGAGCGGGGCCGCAGATACGCAGTATTTT
13	-	TRBJ1-1	-	TRBV18	CASSAAGGTEAFF	TGTGCCAGCTCTGCCGCGGGGGGGACTGAAGCTTTCTTT
17	-	TRBJ2-3	TRBD2	TRBV14	CASSQALGTSRRDTQYF	TGTGCCAGCAGCCAAGCCCTCGGGACTAGCCGGAGAGATACGCAGTATTTT
16	-	TRBJ1-1	TRBD1	TRBV13	CASRVDRGPVNTEAFF	TGTGCCAGCAGGGTGGACAGGGGACCCGTGAACACTGAAGCTTTCTTT
13	-	TRBJ2-1	-	TRBV19	CASSPPLYNEQFF	TGTGCCAGTAGTCCCCCCTTATACAATGAGCAGTTCTTC
14	-	TRBJ2-5	TRBD1	TRBV7-8	CASSFRTGGETQYF	TGTGCCAGCAGCTTTAGGACAGGGGGAGAGACCCAGTACTTC
11	few	TRBJ1-1	-	TRBV6-4	CASSDRGLAFF	TGTGCCAGCAGTGACCGCGGTCTAGCTTTCTTT
14	-	TRBJ2-2	-	TRBV7-6	CASREQGGTGELFF	TGTGCCAGCAGGGAACAGGGAGGGACCGGGGAGCTGTTTTTT
12	-	TRBJ1-1	-	TRBV6-2/TRBV6-3	CASSRGNTEAFF	TGTGCCAGCAGTCGGGGGAACACTGAAGCTTTCTTT
13	-	TRBJ2-7	-	TRBV30	CAWSDEHSYEQYF	TGTGCCTGGAGTGATGAGCACTCCTACGAGCAGTACTTC
16	-	TRBJ2-7	-	TRBV5-4	CASSPMAQGFFYEQYF	TGTGCCAGCAGCCCCATGGCACAGGGTTTTTTCTACGAGCAGTACTTC
15	once	TRBJ1-2	TRBD1	TRBV6-5	CASSYQPGGSEGYTF	TGTGCCAGCAGTTACCAGCCAGGGGGATCGGAGGGCTACACCTTC
13	once	TRBJ1-1	-	TRBV7-9	CASTPGGGTEAFF	TGTGCCAGCACCCCGGGGGGGGGCACTGAAGCTTTCTTT
16	-	TRBJ1-3	TRBD1	TRBV4-3	CASSPTGEGTGNTIYF	TGCGCCAGCAGCCCGACAGGGGAAGGGACTGGAAACACCATATATTTT
15	-	TRBJ2-2	TRBD1	TRBV7-8	CASSLEGGITGELFF	TGTGCCAGCAGCCTCGAAGGGGGCATAACCGGGGAGCTGTTTTTT
16	once	TRBJ2-2	TRBD1	TRBV24-1	CATSDQRTGHTGELFF	TGTGCCACCAGTGACCAGCGGACAGGGCACACCGGGGAGCTGTTTTTT
12	-	TRBJ2-1	-	TRBV19	CASSIESNEQFF	TGTGCCAGTAGTATAGAGTCGAATGAGCAGTTCTTC
15	-	TRBJ1-5	TRBD1	TRBV7-9	CASSPQGGGDQPQHF	TGTGCCAGCAGTCCCCAGGGGGGAGGTGATCAGCCCCAGCATTTT
15	-	TRBJ1-1	TRBD1	TRBV18	CASSRSTGGETEAFF	TGTGCCAGCTCACGGAGCACAGGGGGAGAGACTGAAGCTTTCTTT
15	few	TRBJ1-2	TRBD1	TRBV6-2/TRBV6-3	CASSFRWTGGDGYTF	TGTGCCAGCAGCTTCCGGTGGACAGGGGGCGATGGCTACACCTTC
15	-	TRBJ1-1	-	TRBV19	CASSIYGGMNTEAFF	TGTGCCAGTAGTATATACGGGGGAATGAACACTGAAGCTTTCTTT
13	-	TRBJ2-3	-	TRBV19	CAARSVDTDTQYF	TGTGCCGCGCGGAGCGTAGACACAGATACGCAGTATTTT
15	many	TRBJ2-2	TRBD2	TRBV7-9	CASRIAGGPIGELFF	TGTGCCAGCAGGATAGCGGGAGGGCCCATCGGGGAGCTGTTTTTT
15	-	TRBJ1-2	TRBD1	TRBV6-1	CASSEWGQGDYGYTF	TGTGCCAGCAGTGAATGGGGACAGGGGGACTATGGCTACACCTTC
14	-	TRBJ2-7	TRBD1	TRBV28	CASARPGQGYEQYF	TGTGCCAGTGCCCGACCGGGACAGGGCTACGAGCAGTACTTC
15	-	TRBJ1-6	-	TRBV5-1	CASSLASGSNSPLHF	TGCGCCAGCAGCTTGGCCTCAGGGTCTAATTCACCCCTCCACTTT
15	-	TRBJ1-6	-	TRBV5-1	CASSPGTPYNSPLHF	TGCGCCAGCAGCCCCGGGACACCCTATAATTCACCCCTCCACTTT
14	-	TRBJ1-1	-	TRBV5-1	CASSLRGVNTEAFF	TGCGCCAGCAGCTTGCGCGGAGTGAACACTGAAGCTTTCTTT